Listed below are T cell receptor beta chains from one sample, sequenced in a study of beta chain features in type 1 diabetes. Clones were read by immunoSEQ multiplex PCR, and TCRdb kept only the in-frame ones, dropping some. The table has nearly 350,000 clones, over 7% seen once; the top ten hold 1%. The specimen sequenced was central memory CD4+ T cells from blood. The origin of the receptors is a man aged 25 to 40 with type 1 diabetes. The CDR3 runs from the conserved cysteine through the conserved F or W. The D gene is left open where the match is weak. A clone size is listed for some rows: how often the clone was seen (once, few, many), or a class if it is expanded.

j_gene,v_gene,d_gene,abundance,CDR3nt,CDR3aa
TRBJ1-6,TRBV30,TRBD1,.,TGTGCCTGGACTCGGACAGGGGGGAATAATTCACCCCTCCACTTT,CAWTRTGGNNSPLHF
TRBJ2-1,TRBV9,.,.,TGTGCCAGCAGCGTAACCAGAAACAATGAGCAGTTCTTC,CASSVTRNNEQFF
TRBJ2-5,TRBV29-1,.,.,TGCAGCGGGGACCCCTCAGGGGACCAGCTGGGAGAGACCCAGTACTTC,CSGDPSGDQLGETQYF
TRBJ1-6,TRBV19,.,many,TGTGCCAGTAGGCAATCAGGGATCGTCCGTAATTCACCCCTCCACTTT,CASRQSGIVRNSPLHF
TRBJ1-2,TRBV5-6,.,few,TGTGCCAGCAGCCGACTGGGCGGCTACACCTTC,CASSRLGGYTF
TRBJ2-7,TRBV5-1,.,many,TGCGCCAGCAGCTTGGGGACAGCGGAGCAGTACTTC,CASSLGTAEQYF
TRBJ1-1,TRBV5-1,.,few,TGCGCCAGCAGCCAACAGGGCATTGACACTGAAGCTTTCTTT,CASSQQGIDTEAFF
TRBJ2-7,TRBV4-1,TRBD1,.,TGCGCCAGCAGCCCCGCAATGGGGACAGATGGGGAGCAGTACTTC,CASSPAMGTDGEQYF
TRBJ2-3,TRBV15,.,.,TGTGCCACCAGCAGAGGAAGCACAGATACGCAGTATTTT,CATSRGSTDTQYF
TRBJ2-7,TRBV6-5,.,.,TGTGCCAGCAGAATTACGGGACTCTACGAGCAGTACTTC,CASRITGLYEQYF
TRBJ2-7,TRBV6-1,TRBD1,.,TGTGCCAGCAGTGAAGGGGACAGGGACAGAGGGGACGAGCAGTACTTC,CASSEGDRDRGDEQYF
TRBJ2-5,TRBV5-6,.,.,TGTGCCAGCAGCCTGGCCCACGAAGAGACCCAGTACTTC,CASSLAHEETQYF
TRBJ2-5,TRBV7-2,.,.,TGTGCCAGCAGCTTAGAACGGGGGCTAGGGGAGACCCAGTACTTC,CASSLERGLGETQYF
TRBJ2-5,TRBV7-2,TRBD1,.,TGTGCCAGCAGCTCCGGACAGGGGAAAGAGACCCAGTACTTC,CASSSGQGKETQYF
TRBJ1-2,TRBV7-9,.,few,TGTGCCAGCATCCCTGGGGAGGTATTCTATGGCTACACCTTC,CASIPGEVFYGYTF
TRBJ2-3,TRBV5-6,TRBD1,few,TGTGCCAGCAGCTTGTTTGGGACAGGGGGTGCGGATACGCAGTATTTT,CASSLFGTGGADTQYF
TRBJ2-3,TRBV6-5,.,.,TGTGCCAGCAGTTACGTTGGCAGGGGACTTACAGATACGCAGTATTTT,CASSYVGRGLTDTQYF
TRBJ2-3,TRBV19,TRBD2,few,TGTGCCAGTAGTATGGGGTTTAAGCGGGGGGCCACAGATACGCAGTATTTT,CASSMGFKRGATDTQYF
TRBJ1-4,TRBV30,.,few,TGTGCCTGGAGTGTAGCGACAGCGGGGGAAAAACTGTTTTTT,CAWSVATAGEKLFF
TRBJ2-1,TRBV11-2,.,.,TGTGCCAGCAGCTTAGGACAGTACAATGAGCAGTTCTTC,CASSLGQYNEQFF
TRBJ1-5,TRBV30,.,few,TGTGCCGGCCGGGACACAAATCAGCCCCAGCATTTT,CAGRDTNQPQHF
TRBJ2-2,TRBV5-4,TRBD2,few,TGTGCCAGCAGCTTGGAGGGACTAGCCCCCGGGGAGCTGTTTTTT,CASSLEGLAPGELFF
TRBJ2-1,TRBV2,.,.,TGTGCCAGCAGTGAAGGTGCCAGGTACAATGAGCAGTTCTTC,CASSEGARYNEQFF
TRBJ1-6,TRBV10-3,.,.,TGTGCCGCAGGGAGGGGGGAGTATAATTCACCCCTCCACTTT,CAAGRGEYNSPLHF
TRBJ2-7,TRBV5-1,.,few,TGCGCCAGCAGCTTGTTCCCAGGGTCTTACGAGCAGTACTTC,CASSLFPGSYEQYF
TRBJ1-5,TRBV5-4,TRBD1,.,TGTGCCAGCAGTCAAGTCACAGGGGTAGGGCCCCAGCATTTT,CASSQVTGVGPQHF
TRBJ1-6,TRBV7-2,TRBD1,few,TGTGCCAGCAGTCGGACAGGGGGCGGTAATTCACCCCTCCACTTT,CASSRTGGGNSPLHF
TRBJ2-7,TRBV7-2,.,.,TGTGCCAGCAGCTTGACGGGAGTCGAGCAGTACTTC,CASSLTGVEQYF
TRBJ1-2,TRBV30,TRBD1,.,TGTGCCGGGGGACAGAACTATGGCTACACCTTC,CAGGQNYGYTF
TRBJ1-1,TRBV6-5,.,.,TGTGCCAGCTCTTGGGGGGACACTGAAGCTTTCTTT,CASSWGDTEAFF
TRBJ1-4,TRBV5-6,.,.,TGTGCCAGCAGCTTGTATGGCCCTCGGCGGGGTGAAAAACTGTTTTTT,CASSLYGPRRGEKLFF